This T cell receptor beta chain comes out of a study of T cell repertoires in cytomegalovirus infection. Study at large: Indicated by public TCR beta signatures were CMV infection and matching HLA type.

Per germline, CDR1 SGHTA and CDR2 FQGNSA. The CDR3 runs 14 residues. The V and J ends lost 2 bases and 5 bases respectively, with 13 bases between them. TCRdb reprocessed the reads with MiXCR, giving one entry per CDR3 protein. Altogether 200,000 to 250,000 distinct CDR3 sequences are present, roughly 23% being singletons, with the ten largest covering 15% to 20%. This clonotype was seen repeatedly, ten times or more. The J gene is TRBJ2-7, the V gene TRBV7-2; unclear D gene. The material sequenced was CD8+ T cells from PBMCs. This clonotype was sampled from a human donor in good health (CMV status not recorded). Some clones in this sample may be carry-over from other donors' samples. The chain's CDR3 is CASSLTWGIHEQYF. The CDR3 bases are TGTGCCAGCAGCTTAACCTGGGGTATCCACGAGCAGTACTTC. Full variable domain (outside the CDR3, taken from reference TRBV7-2 and TRBJ2-7): GAGVSQSPSNKVTEKGKDVELRCDPISGHTALYWYRQSLGQGLEFLIYFQGNSAPDKSGLPSDRFSAERTGGSVSTLTIQRTQQEDSAVYLCASSLTWGIHEQYFGPGTRLTVT.